This TCR beta chain derives from a study of cytomegalovirus exposure and HLA in healthy donors. About the study: There were some 81 million unique TCRs (from HLA-typed donors) in an early data release.

There were likely unrecorded immune exposures, though donors were nominally healthy when sampled. Vbeta (60) and Jbeta (13) primers were used in the PCR. Clones were read by immunoSEQ multiplex PCR, and TCRdb kept only the in-frame ones, dropping some. The data hold over 100,000 clones, with roughly four fifths observed a single time. Overall study findings and caveats: In an earlier analysis, productive rearrangement rates for most beta V segments clustered near 87% or 30%.

Per germline, CDR1 SGHRS and CDR2 YFSETQ. CDR3 length equals 16 residues. The ends were cut back, 4 bases at V and 6 bases at J, with 17 bases in the middle. In the case of this clone: What it binds is unknown.

The specimen was PBMCs. The sequence was collected from a man younger than 45 in good health and CMV-seropositive. V is TRBV5-1 and J is TRBJ1-6; a weak D match, TRBD1 (6 bases). CDR3 sequence reads: CASSRYAGVSNSPLHF. As DNA, the CDR3 is TGCGCCAGCAGCCGGTACGCAGGGGTTTCTAATTCACCCCTCCACTTT.